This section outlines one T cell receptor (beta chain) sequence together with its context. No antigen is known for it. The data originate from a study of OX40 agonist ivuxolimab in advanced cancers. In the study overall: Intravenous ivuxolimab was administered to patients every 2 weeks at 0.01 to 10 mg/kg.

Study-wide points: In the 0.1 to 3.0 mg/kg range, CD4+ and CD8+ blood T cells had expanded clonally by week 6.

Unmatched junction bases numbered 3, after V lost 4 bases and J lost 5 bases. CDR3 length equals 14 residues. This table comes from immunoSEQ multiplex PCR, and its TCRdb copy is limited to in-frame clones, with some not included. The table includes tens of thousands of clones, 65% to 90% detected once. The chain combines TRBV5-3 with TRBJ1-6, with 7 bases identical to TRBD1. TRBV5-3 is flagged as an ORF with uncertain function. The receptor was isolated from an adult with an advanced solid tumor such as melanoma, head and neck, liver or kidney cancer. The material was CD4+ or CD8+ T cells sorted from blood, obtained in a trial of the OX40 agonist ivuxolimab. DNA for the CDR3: TGTGCCAGAAGCCCCGACAGGGATAATTCACCCCTCCACTTT. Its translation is CARSPDRDNSPLHF.